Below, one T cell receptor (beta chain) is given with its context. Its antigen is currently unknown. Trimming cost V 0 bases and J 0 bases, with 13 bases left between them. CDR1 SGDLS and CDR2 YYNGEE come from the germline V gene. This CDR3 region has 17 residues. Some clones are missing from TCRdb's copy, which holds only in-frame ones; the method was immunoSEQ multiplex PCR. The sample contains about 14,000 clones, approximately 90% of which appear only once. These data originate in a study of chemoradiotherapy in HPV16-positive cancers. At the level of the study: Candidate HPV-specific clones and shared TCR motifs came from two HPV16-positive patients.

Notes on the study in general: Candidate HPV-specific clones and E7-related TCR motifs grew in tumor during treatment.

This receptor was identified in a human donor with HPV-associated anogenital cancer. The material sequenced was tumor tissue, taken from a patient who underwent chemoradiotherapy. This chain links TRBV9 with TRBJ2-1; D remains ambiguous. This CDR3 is CASSVALDIYSYNEQFF. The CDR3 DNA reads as TGTGCCAGCAGCGTAGCTCTAGACATCTACTCCTACAATGAGCAGTTCTTC.